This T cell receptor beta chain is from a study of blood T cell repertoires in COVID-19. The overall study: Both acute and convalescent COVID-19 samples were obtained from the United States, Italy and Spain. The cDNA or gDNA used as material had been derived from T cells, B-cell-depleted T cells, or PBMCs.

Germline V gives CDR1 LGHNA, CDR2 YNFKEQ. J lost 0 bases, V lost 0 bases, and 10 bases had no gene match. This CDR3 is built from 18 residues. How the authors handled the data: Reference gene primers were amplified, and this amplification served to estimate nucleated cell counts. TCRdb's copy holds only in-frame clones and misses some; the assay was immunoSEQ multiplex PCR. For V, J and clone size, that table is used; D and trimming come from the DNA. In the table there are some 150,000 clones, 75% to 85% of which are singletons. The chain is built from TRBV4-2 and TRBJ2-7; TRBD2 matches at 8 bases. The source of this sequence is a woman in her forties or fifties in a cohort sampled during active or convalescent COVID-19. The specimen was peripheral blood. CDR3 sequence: CASSQDTAGGTRSYEQYF. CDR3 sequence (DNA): TGTGCCAGCAGCCAAGACACGGCGGGGGGAACCCGCTCCTACGAGCAGTACTTC.